Reported below is one T cell receptor beta chain. Those enrolled, adults aged roughly 18 to 100 years, came from around 24 US areas. Assignments of participants to cohorts depended upon their own reported clinical history. For recovered donors of Cohort 3, there were two negative PCRs, clearance, or symptom resolution. Data came from immunoSEQ multiplex PCR; TCRdb stores just in-frame clones and leaves some out. This table holds 250,000 to 300,000 clones, approximately 85% found once. This sample was included in a study of blood T cell repertoires in COVID-19. Background on the study: The cDNA or gDNA used as material had been derived from T cells, B-cell-depleted T cells, or PBMCs.

The sequence was collected from a woman in her 30s who had recovered from COVID-19. The sample was PBMCs or T cells enriched from blood (not recorded which).

This CDR3 is CASSLRPGQGPLTKNIQYF. Written as DNA, the CDR3 is TGTGCCAGCAGCTTGCGTCCGGGACAGGGGCCTCTAACCAAAAACATTCAGTACTTC. The rearrangement joins TRBV7-8 to TRBJ2-4; TRBD1 aligns across 10 bases. Per the germline V gene, CDR1 is SGHVS and CDR2 is FQNEAQ. There are 19 residues in the CDR3. The junction had 13 bases not matched to a gene; V was cut back by 3 bases and J by 2 bases.